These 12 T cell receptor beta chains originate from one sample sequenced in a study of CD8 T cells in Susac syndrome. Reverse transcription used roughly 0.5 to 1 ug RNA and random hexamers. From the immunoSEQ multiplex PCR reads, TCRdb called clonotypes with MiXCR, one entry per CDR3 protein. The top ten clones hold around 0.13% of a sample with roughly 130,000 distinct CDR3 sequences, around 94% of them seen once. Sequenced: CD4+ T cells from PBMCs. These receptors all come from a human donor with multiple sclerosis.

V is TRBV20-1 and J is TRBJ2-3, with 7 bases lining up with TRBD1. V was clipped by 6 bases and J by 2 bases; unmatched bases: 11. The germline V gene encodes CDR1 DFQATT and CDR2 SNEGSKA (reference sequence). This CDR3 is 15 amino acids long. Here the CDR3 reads CSAHRTGPLTDTQYF. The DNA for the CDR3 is TGCAGTGCCCACCGGACAGGCCCCCTCACAGATACGCAGTATTTT.

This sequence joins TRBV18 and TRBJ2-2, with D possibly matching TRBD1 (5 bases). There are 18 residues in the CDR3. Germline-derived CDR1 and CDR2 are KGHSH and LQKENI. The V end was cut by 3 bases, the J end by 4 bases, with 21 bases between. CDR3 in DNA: TGTGCCAGCTCACCGGGTCATGGCAAAGCAGGGCGCACCGGGGAGCTGTTTTTT. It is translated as CASSPGHGKAGRTGELFF.

In nucleotides, the CDR3 is TGTGCCAGCAGCGTAGAAGGGCGGGACTATGGCTACACCTTC. Protein product: CASSVEGRDYGYTF. V is TRBV9 and J is TRBJ1-2; D uncertain. Trimming removed 0 bases at V and 3 bases at J, with 9 bases between. Germline V CDR1 and CDR2: SGDLS, YYNGEE. The CDR3 has 14 amino acids. Full variable domain (remainder filled in from reference TRBV9 and TRBJ1-2): DSGVTQTPKHLITATGQRVTLRCSPRSGDLSVYWYQQSLDQGLQFLIQYYNGEERAKGNILERFSAQQFPDLHSELNLSSLELGDSALYFCASSVEGRDYGYTFGSGTRLTVV.

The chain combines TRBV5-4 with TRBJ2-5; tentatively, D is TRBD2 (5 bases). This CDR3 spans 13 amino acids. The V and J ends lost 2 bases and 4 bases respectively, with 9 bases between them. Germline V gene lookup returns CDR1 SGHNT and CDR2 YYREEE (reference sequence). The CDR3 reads CASSFPGRETQYF. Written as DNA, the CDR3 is TGTGCCAGCAGCTTTCCGGGGAGAGAGACCCAGTACTTC.

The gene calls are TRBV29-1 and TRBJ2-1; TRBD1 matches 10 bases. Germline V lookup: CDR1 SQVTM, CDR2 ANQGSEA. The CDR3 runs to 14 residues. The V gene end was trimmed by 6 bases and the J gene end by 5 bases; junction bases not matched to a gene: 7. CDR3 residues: CSVRTGGPHNEQFF. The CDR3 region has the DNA TGCAGCGTCCGGACAGGGGGTCCCCACAATGAGCAGTTCTTC.

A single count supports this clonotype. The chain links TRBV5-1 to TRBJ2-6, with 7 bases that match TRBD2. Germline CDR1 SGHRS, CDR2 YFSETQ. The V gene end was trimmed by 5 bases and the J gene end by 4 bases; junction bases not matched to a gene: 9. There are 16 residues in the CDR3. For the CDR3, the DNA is TGCGCCAGCAGAGAGTCGGGAGGTATGGGGGCCAACGTCCTGACTTTC. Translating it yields CASRESGGMGANVLTF.

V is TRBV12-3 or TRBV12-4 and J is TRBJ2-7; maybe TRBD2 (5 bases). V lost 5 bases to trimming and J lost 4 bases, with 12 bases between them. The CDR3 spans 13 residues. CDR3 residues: CASSLRGKYEQYF. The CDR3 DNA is TGTGCCAGCAGTCTGAGAGGGAAATACGAGCAGTACTTC.

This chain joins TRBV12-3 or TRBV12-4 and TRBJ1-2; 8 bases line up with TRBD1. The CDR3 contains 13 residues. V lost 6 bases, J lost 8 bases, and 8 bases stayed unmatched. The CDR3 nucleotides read TGTGCCAGCAGCAGGAGGGGGGACAGGGGCTACACCTTC. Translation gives CASSRRGDRGYTF.

CDR3 bases: TGTGCCAGCAGCACCGGAGACAACCGCCCTGATGGCTACACCTTC. This encodes CASSTGDNRPDGYTF. The rearrangement joins TRBV7-9 to TRBJ1-2; no clear D. V was pared by 5 bases and J by 6 bases, with 19 bases between. CDR1 is SEHNR and CDR2 is FQNEAQ in the germline V gene (reference sequence). This CDR3 region has 15 residues.

The DNA for the CDR3 is TGTGCCAGTAGTCCCGGACAGGGAAACACAGATACGCAGTATTTT. This translates into CASSPGQGNTDTQYF. The V gene is TRBV19, the J gene TRBJ2-3; 8 bases are shared with TRBD1. Germline V gene data show CDR1 as LNHDA and CDR2 as SQIVND (reference sequence). V lost 5 bases to trimming and J lost 2 bases; unmatched junction nucleotides: 6. This CDR3 comprises 15 residues.

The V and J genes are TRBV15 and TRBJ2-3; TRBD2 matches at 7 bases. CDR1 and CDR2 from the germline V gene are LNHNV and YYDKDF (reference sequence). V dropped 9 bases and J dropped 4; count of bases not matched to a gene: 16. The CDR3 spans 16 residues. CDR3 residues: CATTLGWEGGPDTQYF. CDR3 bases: TGTGCCACAACCCTAGGATGGGAGGGTGGGCCAGATACGCAGTATTTT. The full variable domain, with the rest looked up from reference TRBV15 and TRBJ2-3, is DAMVIQNPRYQVTQFGKPVTLSCSQTLNHNVMYWYQQKSSQAPKLLFHYYDKDFNNEADTPDNFQSRRPNTSFCFLDIRSPGLGDTAMYLCATTLGWEGGPDTQYFGPGTRLTVL.

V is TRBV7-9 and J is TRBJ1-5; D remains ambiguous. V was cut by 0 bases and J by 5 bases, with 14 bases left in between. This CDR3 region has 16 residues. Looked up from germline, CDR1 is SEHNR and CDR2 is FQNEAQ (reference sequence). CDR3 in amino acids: CASSLAEGFQDQPQHF. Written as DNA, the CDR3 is TGTGCCAGCAGCTTAGCTGAAGGCTTCCAAGATCAGCCCCAGCATTTT.